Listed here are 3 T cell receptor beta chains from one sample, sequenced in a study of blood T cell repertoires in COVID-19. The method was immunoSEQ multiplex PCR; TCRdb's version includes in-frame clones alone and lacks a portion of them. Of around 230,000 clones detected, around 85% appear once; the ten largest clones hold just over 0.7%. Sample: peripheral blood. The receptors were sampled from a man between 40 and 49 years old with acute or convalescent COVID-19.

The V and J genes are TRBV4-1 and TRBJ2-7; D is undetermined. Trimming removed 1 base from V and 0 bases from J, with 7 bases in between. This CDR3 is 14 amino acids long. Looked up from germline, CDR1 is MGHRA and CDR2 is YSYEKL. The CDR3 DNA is TGCGCCAGCAGCCAAGTCCTCAGCTCCTACGAGCAGTACTTC. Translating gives CASSQVLSSYEQYF.

For the CDR3, the DNA is TGTGCCAGCAGTTACTCGAGAGCGACGGCTAAAAGCACAGATACGCAGTATTTT. This translates into CASSYSRATAKSTDTQYF. The genes are TRBV6-7 and TRBJ2-3; D is uncertain. TRBV6-7 is treated as an ORF (open reading frame) with a function not yet certain. The CDR3 contains 18 residues. Trimming stripped 0 bases from V and 0 bases from J, with 16 bases between.

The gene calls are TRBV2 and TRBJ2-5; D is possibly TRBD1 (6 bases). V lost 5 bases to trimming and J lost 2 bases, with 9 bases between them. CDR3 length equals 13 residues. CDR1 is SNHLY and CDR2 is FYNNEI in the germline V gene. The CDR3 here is CASSIDRQETQYF. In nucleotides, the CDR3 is TGTGCCAGCAGTATAGACAGGCAAGAGACCCAGTACTTC.